Below are 18 T cell receptor beta chains sequenced from a single sample in a study of radiotherapy plus CTLA-4 blockade in lung cancer. The method was immunoSEQ multiplex PCR; TCRdb's version includes in-frame clones alone and lacks a portion of them. The table shows 70,000 to 90,000 clones, with about four fifths occurring only once. This sample comprised peripheral blood, obtained from a patient treated with radiotherapy plus ipilimumab. The receptors were gathered from a human donor with non-small cell lung cancer who had stable disease on radiotherapy plus ipilimumab.

This clone was counted only a few times. V usage is TRBV6-1 and J usage is TRBJ2-7; 8 bases are shared with TRBD1. The germline V gene encodes CDR1 MNHNS and CDR2 SASEGT. V was clipped by 1 base and J by 5 bases; unmatched bases: 7. CDR3 length: 15 amino acids. CDR3 sequence reads: CASSEGWDRTDEQYF. In DNA form, the CDR3 reads TGTGCCAGCAGTGAAGGGTGGGACAGGACGGACGAGCAGTACTTC.

The gene calls are TRBV5-1 and TRBJ1-1, with D tentatively TRBD1 (6 bases). The length of the CDR3 is 19 residues. With 1 base removed from V and 1 base from J, the gap between germline ends came to 23 bases. Germline assignment: CDR1 SGHRS and CDR2 YFSETQ. CDR3 bases: TGCGCCAGCAGCTTGTTTAATTATCAGGGGTCCTCTCAGAACACTGAAGCTTTCTTT. It specifies CASSLFNYQGSSQNTEAFF.

This clone has only one observation. The chain has TRBV7-3 and TRBJ2-1; tentative D call: TRBD2 (6 bases). Germline V gene data show CDR1 as SGHTA and CDR2 as FQGTGA. This CDR3 comprises 13 residues. Trimming left V 8 bases short and J 6 bases short, with 14 bases between. DNA of the CDR3: TGTGCCAGCTCGGAGCGGAGGGGCAATGAGCAGTTCTTC. Amino acids: CASSERRGNEQFF.

The gene calls are TRBV4-2 and TRBJ2-2; D call uncertain. Trimming took off 3 bases at V and 1 base at J, with 12 bases between the two ends. In germline, CDR1 is LGHNA, CDR2 YNFKEQ. There are 16 residues in the CDR3. As DNA, the CDR3 is TGTGCCAGCAGCCAGAACCTTCACCAGAACACCGGGGAGCTGTTTTTT. It yields the protein CASSQNLHQNTGELFF.

This chain joins TRBV19 and TRBJ2-1; weak D call: TRBD1 (5 bases). The V gene lost 6 bases and the J gene lost 8 bases, with 11 bases spanning the gap. The CDR3 has 12 amino acids. In germline, CDR1 is LNHDA, CDR2 SQIVND (reference sequence). The CDR3 DNA reads as TGTGCCAGTAGCCTAAAGGGGCATGAGCAGTTCTTC. Translating gives CASSLKGHEQFF.

V and J are TRBV19 and TRBJ1-1, with 9 bases aligning to TRBD1. The CDR3 loop spans 13 amino acids. Trimming removed 7 bases from V and 5 bases from J; junction bases left unmatched: 5. Germline V CDR1 and CDR2: LNHDA, SQIVND (reference sequence). The DNA of the CDR3 is TGTGCCAGTACCGTACAGGGGGCTACTGAAGCTTTCTTT. Residues: CASTVQGATEAFF.

CDR3 region: CASSSLGDREAGYTF. The CDR3 DNA sequence: TGTGCCAGCAGCTCCCTCGGGGACAGGGAGGCTGGCTACACCTTC. This chain links TRBV7-2 with TRBJ1-2; TRBD1 aligns across 9 bases. J lost 7 bases, V lost 4 bases, and 10 bases had no gene match. In germline, CDR1 is SGHTA, CDR2 FQGNSA. The CDR3 loop spans 15 amino acids.

V and J are TRBV7-8 and TRBJ2-3, with 10 nucleotides matching TRBD2. This CDR3 is 19 amino acids long. The trim removed 5 bases at V and 0 bases at J, leaving 14 bases unmatched. Germline V gene sequence: CDR1 SGHVS, CDR2 FQNEAQ. CDR3 bases: TGTGCCAGCAGCCCTTACTCCAGCGGGACTAGCGCGAGCACAGATACGCAGTATTTT. Translating it yields CASSPYSSGTSASTDTQYF.

The V call is TRBV10-2, the J call TRBJ2-7; a possible D gene is TRBD2 (6 bases). The germline V gene has CDR1 WSHSY and CDR2 SAAADI. Trimming took 10 bases from V and 7 from J, leaving 17 bases between them. This CDR3 is 12 amino acids long. CDR3 loop: CATTPAGREQYF. In DNA, the CDR3 is TGCGCCACCACCCCCGCGGGACGTGAGCAGTACTTC.

The genes are TRBV28 and TRBJ1-6; the D gene is possibly TRBD1 (5 bases). V was cut by 3 bases and J by 9 bases, with 15 bases left in between. This CDR3 has 15 amino acids. Germline V gene data show CDR1 as MDHEN and CDR2 as SYDVKM. The CDR3 region is CASSFEGRVSSPLHF. As DNA, the CDR3 is TGTGCCAGCAGTTTTGAAGGCAGGGTCAGTTCACCCCTCCACTTT.

V usage is TRBV2 and J usage is TRBJ1-1; a possible D gene is TRBD1 (6 bases). Trimming pared 8 bases from V and 0 bases from J, leaving 16 bases between. The CDR3 covers 15 residues. The germline gives CDR1 SNHLY, CDR2 FYNNEI. The CDR3 is CASGTDSGMNTEAFF. The CDR3 DNA is TGTGCCAGCGGAACGGACAGTGGTATGAACACTGAAGCTTTCTTT.

The rearrangement joins TRBV2 to TRBJ2-7; no firm D call. V was clipped by 10 bases and J by 2 bases, with 15 bases between them. Germline CDR1 SNHLY, CDR2 FYNNEI. This CDR3 comprises 13 residues. The CDR3 loop is CATLRDRAYEQYF. The CDR3 DNA reads as TGTGCCACCCTCCGCGACCGAGCCTACGAGCAGTACTTC.

The V and J genes are TRBV27 and TRBJ2-2; 9 bases map to TRBD2. The V and J ends lost 6 bases and 7 bases, in that order; junction bases with no gene match: 12. The germline CDR1 and CDR2 sequences are MNHEY and SMNVEV (reference sequence). The CDR3 contains 16 residues. This chain's CDR3 is CASRDLSGGKNGELFF. The CDR3 DNA reads as TGTGCCAGCAGGGACCTGAGCGGGGGGAAGAACGGGGAGCTGTTTTTT.

This chain connects TRBV7-9 to TRBJ1-5; possible D gene TRBD1, 5 bases. The CDR3 sequence is 12 residues long. Trimming stripped 4 bases from V and 7 bases from J, with 8 bases between. Germline assignment: CDR1 SEHNR and CDR2 FQNEAQ (reference sequence). The CDR3 region is CASSWGEQPQHF. CDR3 DNA: TGTGCCAGCAGCTGGGGGGAACAGCCCCAGCATTTT.

The chain links TRBV18 to TRBJ2-7; D possibly corresponds to TRBD1 (6 bases). The ends were cut back, 4 bases at V and 4 bases at J, with 14 bases in the middle. This CDR3 comprises 14 residues. Germline V gene sequence: CDR1 KGHSH, CDR2 LQKENI. The DNA for the CDR3 is TGTGCCAGCTCACTCTACGGGACAACTTACGAGCAGTACTTC. Residues: CASSLYGTTYEQYF.

CDR3 loop: CASSRDREETQYF. For the CDR3, the DNA is TGCGCCAGCAGTCGGGACAGGGAAGAGACCCAGTACTTC. This sequence joins TRBV10-1 and TRBJ2-5; 9 bases are a match to TRBD1. After removal of 5 bases from V and 3 bases from J, the junction contained 1 base not matched to a gene. The V gene's germline CDR1 is WNHNN and CDR2 SYGVQD (reference sequence). The CDR3 runs to 13 residues.

The chain has TRBV4-1 and TRBJ2-7; TRBD1 matches 9 bases. This CDR3 comprises 15 residues. Germline values: CDR1 MGHRA, CDR2 YSYEKL. With V trimmed by 3 bases and J by 3 bases, 6 bases remained unmatched. The chain's CDR3 is CASSQSGTGNYEQYF. Written as DNA, the CDR3 is TGCGCCAGCAGCCAGTCCGGGACAGGGAACTACGAGCAGTACTTC.

The rearrangement links TRBV10-3 to TRBJ1-1; tentatively, D is TRBD1 (5 bases). Trimming removed 5 bases from V and 1 base from J, with 8 bases in between. The CDR3 contains 13 residues. Germline V gene lookup returns CDR1 ENHRY and CDR2 SYGVKD. The CDR3 DNA is TGTGCCATCAGTCAGGGAGAGAACACTGAAGCTTTCTTT. This gives the protein CAISQGENTEAFF.